This TCR beta chain stems from a study of T cell changes during pregnancy in multiple sclerosis. Here immunoSEQ multiplex PCR was the method, and the copy in TCRdb shows in-frame clones only, minus some. The sample lists 50,000 or so clones, 85% to 95% seen once, with 0.25% in the top ten. V was pared by 8 bases and J by 4 bases, with 8 bases between. The CDR3 totals 11 residues. Germline V CDR1 and CDR2: MDHEN, SYDVKM. This TCR was recovered from a female donor with multiple sclerosis, enrolled in a pregnancy study. The chain links TRBV28 to TRBJ1-1; D unresolved. The sequenced sample was CD4+ T cells from peripheral blood mononuclear cells, obtained in the third trimester of pregnancy. CDR3 bases: TGTGCCAGCCCCCGGGGCACTGAAGCTTTCTTT. Translated, it gives CASPRGTEAFF.